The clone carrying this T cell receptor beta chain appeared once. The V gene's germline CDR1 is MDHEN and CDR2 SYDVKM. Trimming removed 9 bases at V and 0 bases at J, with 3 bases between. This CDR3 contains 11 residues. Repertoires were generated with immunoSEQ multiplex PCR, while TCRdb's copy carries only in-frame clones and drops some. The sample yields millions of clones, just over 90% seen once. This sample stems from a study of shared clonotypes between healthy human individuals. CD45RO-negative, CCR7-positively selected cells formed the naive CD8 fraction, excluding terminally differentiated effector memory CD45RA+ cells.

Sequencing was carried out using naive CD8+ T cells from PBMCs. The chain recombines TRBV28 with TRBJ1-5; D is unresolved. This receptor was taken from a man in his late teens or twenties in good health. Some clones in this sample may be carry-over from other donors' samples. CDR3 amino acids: CASYSNQPQHF. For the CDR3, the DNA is TGTGCCAGTTATAGCAATCAGCCCCAGCATTTT.